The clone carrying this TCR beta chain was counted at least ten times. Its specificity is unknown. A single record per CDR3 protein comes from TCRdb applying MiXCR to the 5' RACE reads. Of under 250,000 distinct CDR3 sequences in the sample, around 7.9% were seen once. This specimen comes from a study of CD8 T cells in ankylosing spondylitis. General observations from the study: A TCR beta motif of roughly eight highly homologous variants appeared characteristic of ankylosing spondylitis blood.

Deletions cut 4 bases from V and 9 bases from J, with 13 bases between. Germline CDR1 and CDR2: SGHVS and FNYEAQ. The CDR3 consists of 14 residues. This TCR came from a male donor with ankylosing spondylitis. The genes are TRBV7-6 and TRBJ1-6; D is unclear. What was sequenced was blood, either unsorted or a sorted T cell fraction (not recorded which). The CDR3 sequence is CASSSGYFGSPLHF. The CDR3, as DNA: TGTGCCAGCAGCTCTGGCTACTTCGGTTCACCCCTCCACTTT.